The subject of this entry is one TCR beta chain. This specimen comes from a study of cytomegalovirus exposure and HLA in healthy donors. The V segment lost 4 bases and the J segment 1 base; nucleotides outside the gene matches: 7. Germline assignment: CDR1 LNHDA and CDR2 SQIVND (reference sequence). The CDR3 totals 16 residues. A multiplex PCR was run with 60 Vbeta primers and 13 Jbeta primers. This table comes from immunoSEQ multiplex PCR, and its TCRdb copy is limited to in-frame clones, with some not included. Of about 130,000 clones listed, around four fifths are singletons. The sequence was collected from a woman aged 40 to 50 in good health and CMV-seropositive. The J gene is TRBJ1-1, the V gene TRBV19, with 9 bases aligning to TRBD1. The source material was PBMCs. This CDR3 reads CASSTPGQGKNTEAFF. The CDR3, as DNA: TGTGCCAGTAGTACGCCAGGACAGGGGAAGAACACTGAAGCTTTCTTT.